This TCR beta chain appears in the sequencing data of a study of CD8+CD57+ T cells in acquired aplastic anemia. Study details: Sorted CD4+ plus CD8+ cells gave DNA averaging roughly 3 ug. General study points: Sharing between patients and controls was observed for twenty-nine CD8+ CDR3 sequences.

Sequencing was done on patients that had shown CD8+CD57+ cell expansion by flow cytometry. This clonotype was seen repeatedly, ten times or more. Antigen specificity is unknown. Genomic DNA provided the template from which TCR beta VDJ and CDR3 profiles were obtained. TCRdb passed the reads through MiXCR, listing each CDR3 protein once. The sample has 400,000 to 600,000 distinct CDR3 sequences; around 30% are singletons. The material sequenced was sorted CD4+, CD8+, or CD8+CD57+ T cells (not recorded which) from PBMCs. This TCR derives from a human donor with aplastic anemia.

In DNA form, the CDR3 reads TGTGCCACCAGTGACCATCAAGGCTTGGGCAATCAGCCCCAGCATTTT. Amino acids: CATSDHQGLGNQPQHF. This chain uses TRBV24-1 with TRBJ1-5; no definite D call. The CDR3 is 16 amino acids. V gave up 4 bases and J gave up 2 bases, with 14 bases separating them. Germline V CDR1 and CDR2: KGHDR, SFDVKD.